The text below deals with one T cell receptor (beta chain). These data come from a study of T cell changes during pregnancy in multiple sclerosis. Assay: immunoSEQ multiplex PCR; the TCRdb copy retains only in-frame clones and omits some. The sample shows roughly 90,000 clones, roughly 93% of them seen only once. After removal of 4 bases from V and 6 bases from J, the junction contained 5 bases not matched to a gene. This CDR3 comprises 13 residues. The germline V gene has CDR1 SGHRS and CDR2 YFSETQ. This TCR was sampled from a female donor with multiple sclerosis, enrolled in a pregnancy study. Sample: peripheral blood, taken in the first trimester of pregnancy. The chain uses TRBV5-1 and TRBJ1-2; 8 nucleotides match TRBD1. CDR3 in amino acids: CASSQDRGHGYTF. CDR3 nucleotides: TGCGCCAGCAGCCAAGACAGGGGCCATGGCTACACCTTC.